Sequencing of this TCR beta chain was carried out in a study of cytomegalovirus exposure and HLA in healthy donors. Primers for the PCR totalled 60 Vbeta and 13 Jbeta. Here immunoSEQ multiplex PCR was the method, and the copy in TCRdb shows in-frame clones only, minus some. Counted here are about 70,000 clones, about 67% occurring once; the ten biggest clones make up over 9.5%. The study's findings and limits: Certain indistinguishable V segments, among them TRBV6-2 and TRBV6-3, were excluded.

This CDR3 region has 9 residues. The germline V gene encodes CDR1 DFQATT and CDR2 SNEGSKA (reference sequence). V gave up 3 bases and J gave up 8 bases, with 4 bases separating them. About this clone: Its target is not known.

This clonotype was obtained from a human donor in good health. The chain employs TRBV20-1 and TRBJ1-2; the D is unclear. The specimen was PBMCs. The CDR3: CSARGGYTF. As DNA, the CDR3 is TGCAGTGCTAGGGGCGGCTACACCTTC.